This T cell receptor beta chain was captured by sequencing in a study of cytomegalovirus exposure and HLA in healthy donors. On the study more broadly: Out of fewer than 400 genotyped donors, roughly 80% belonged to the Caucasian-associated ancestry cluster.

The CDR3 has 13 amino acids. The V gene's germline CDR1 is MNHEY and CDR2 SMNVEV (reference sequence). V was trimmed by 6 bases and J by 0 bases, leaving 9 bases between them. The PCR made use of 60 Vbeta and 13 Jbeta primers. Data came from immunoSEQ multiplex PCR; TCRdb stores just in-frame clones and leaves some out. This sample yields about 200,000 clones, of which roughly 80% are seen a single time; about 3.1% belongs to the top ten. The source is a man aged 30 to 45 in good health and CMV-seronegative. The V gene is TRBV27, the J gene TRBJ2-7, with D possibly being TRBD1 (6 bases). The sample taken for sequencing was PBMCs. CDR3 coding DNA: TGTGCCAGCAGCTCGGACAGCTCCTACGAGCAGTACTTC. Encoded protein: CASSSDSSYEQYF.